Reported below is one TCR beta chain. In the original processing: Estimation of nucleated cell counts was performed using reference gene primer amplification. Measured with immunoSEQ multiplex PCR; TCRdb has only the in-frame clones, and not every one. The V and J calls and clone size come from that table; D and trimming were worked out from the DNA. The data show roughly 100,000 clones, about 91% seen once. The entry originates in a study of blood T cell repertoires in COVID-19. Study overall: Sites across the United States, Italy and Spain contributed samples from acute and convalescent COVID-19. From T cells, B-cell-depleted T cells, or PBMCs came the material, which was cDNA or gDNA.

The CDR3 length is 14 residues. Germline V lookup: CDR1 SGHTA, CDR2 FQGNSA. Losses at the gene ends were 4 bases for V and 3 bases for J; bases not matched to a gene: 5. The TCR sequence derives from a woman aged 80 or over with active COVID-19. This sequence joins TRBV7-2 and TRBJ2-7; the match to TRBD1 covers 8 bases. The sequencing input was peripheral blood. CDR3 sequence: CASSWDRSSYEQYF. CDR3 DNA sequence: TGTGCCAGCAGCTGGGACAGGTCGAGCTACGAGCAGTACTTC.